The clone carrying this T cell receptor beta chain appeared once. Antigen unknown. The sample is drawn from a study of PD-1 blockade in classical Hodgkin lymphoma. Repertoires were generated with immunoSEQ multiplex PCR, while TCRdb's copy carries only in-frame clones and drops some. The table shows over 85,000 clones, with 93% occurring only once. The time point was: cycle 4 day 1 (C4D1), after 6 weeks of nivolumab. Relapses following autologous stem cell transplantation were seen in all patients, with brentuximab vedotin exposure varying. The CDR3 extends over 14 amino acids. Trimming left V 4 bases short and J 4 bases short, with 11 bases between. Germline V gene data show CDR1 as MNHNY and CDR2 as SVGAGI (reference sequence). Study outcomes and limitations: Patients were excluded if nivolumab began under 1 year after ASCT (the autologous transplant). Before treatment, TCR diversity in newly diagnosed patients was reportedly lower than in healthy donors.

The input for sequencing was peripheral blood mononuclear cells (PBMCs), taken before the fourth cycle of nivolumab. This receptor was obtained from a human donor with classical Hodgkin lymphoma. This chain links TRBV6-6 with TRBJ1-3, with D maybe TRBD1 (6 bases). Written as DNA, the CDR3 is TGTGCCAGCAGTTCACAGGGTGGGGGAAACACCATATATTTT. This translates into CASSSQGGGNTIYF.